One sample yielded the 29 T cell receptor beta chains listed below, sequenced in a study of T cell clonality in common variable immunodeficiency. Sequenced by immunoSEQ multiplex PCR; TCRdb stores in-frame clones only, minus some. The sample was found to contain approximately 34,000 clones, and every one recurs. Sequencing was performed on peripheral blood mononuclear cells. Receptor source: a person aged 18 to 75 in good health.

As regards this clone: The read terminates 3 residues before the CDR3 end, so the remaining end is supplied by the germline J gene. The genes are TRBV7-9 and TRBJ2-2; D gene unclear. The V end was cut by 0 bases, the J end by 4 bases, with 9 bases between. This CDR3 spans 15 amino acids. The V gene's germline CDR1 is SEHNR and CDR2 FQNEAQ (reference sequence). The covered CDR3 bases are TGTGCCAGCAGCTTAGCAAGCGTCGGCACCGGGGAG. It yields the protein CASSLASVGTGE. The full CDR3 protein reads CASSLASVGTGELFF.

About this clone itself: Read coverage stops 3 residues before the CDR3 terminus; the germline J gene supplies the remainder. V gene TRBV18 combines with J gene TRBJ1-6; the match to TRBD1 covers 7 bases. Trimming removed 3 bases from V and 7 bases from J; junction bases left unmatched: 6. The CDR3 runs to 15 residues. The germline CDR1 and CDR2 sequences are KGHSH and LQKENI. The part of the CDR3 DNA that was read is TGTGCCAGCTCACCGGGACAGTCGGTGAATTCACCC. Its translation is CASSPGQSVNSP. The CDR3 reads in full as CASSPGQSVNSPLHF.

This clone was detected ten times or more. Read sequence stops 3 residues before the CDR3 end, and the germline J gene provides the missing end. The chain carries TRBV19 and TRBJ1-2; D is perhaps TRBD1 (6 bases). Germline CDR1 and CDR2: LNHDA and SQIVND (reference sequence). The V end was cut by 5 bases, the J end by 4 bases, with 11 bases between. The CDR3 covers 13 residues. This chain's CDR3 is CASSPQGSYGYTF. Partial CDR3 DNA: TGTGCCAGTAGTCCACAGGGTAGCTATGGC. The full variable domain, rest sourced from reference TRBV19 and TRBJ1-2, is DGGITQSPKYLFRKEGQNVTLSCEQNLNHDAMYWYRQDPGQGLRLIYYSQIVNDFQKGDIAEGYSVSREKKESFPLTVTSAQKNPTAFYLCASSPQGSYGYTFGSGTRLTVV.

This clone was observed many times. The CDR3 is cut off 3 residues early in the read; its end comes from the germline J gene. The V call is TRBV7-9, the J call TRBJ2-2, with 7 bases lining up with TRBD1. The V gene end was trimmed by 5 bases and the J gene end by 6 bases; junction bases not matched to a gene: 9. Per germline, CDR1 SEHNR and CDR2 FQNEAQ (reference sequence). This CDR3 is 15 amino acids long. CDR3 sequence: CASSLKDRVSGELFF. The CDR3 DNA, read in part, is TGTGCCAGCAGCCTTAAAGACAGGGTTTCCGGGGAG.

This clone was seen ten or more times. This chain's CDR3 is CASSLGDSSGNTIYF. The DNA read from the CDR3 is TGCGCCAGCAGCTTGGGGGACAGCTCTGGAAACACC. This chain uses TRBV5-1 with TRBJ1-3; TRBD1 matches at 7 bases. The CDR3 is cut off 3 residues early in the read; its end comes from the germline J gene. The length of the CDR3 is 15 residues. V shed 0 bases and J 0 bases; nucleotides not matched to a gene: 0. CDR1 and CDR2 (germline): SGHRS, YFSETQ.

This clone counts as medium-sized (0.01 to 0.1%). The missing CDR3 end, 3 residues past where the read stops, is filled in from the germline J gene. V is TRBV7-3 and J is TRBJ2-6; tentative D call: TRBD1 (6 bases). Looked up from germline, CDR1 is SGHTA and CDR2 is FQGTGA. CDR3 length equals 17 residues. Trimming left V 4 bases short and J 0 bases short, with 13 bases between. This CDR3 is CASSSFTGTSGANVLTF. The sequenced part of the CDR3 DNA is TGTGCCAGCAGCTCCTTCACAGGGACCTCTGGGGCCAACGTC. Combining the CDR3 with reference TRBV7-3 and TRBJ2-6 gives the whole variable domain GAGVSQTPSNKVTEKGKYVELRCDPISGHTALYWYRQSLGQGPEFLIYFQGTGAADDSGLPNDRFFAVRPEGSVSTLKIQRTERGDSAVYLCASSSFTGTSGANVLTFGAGSRLTVL.

Ten or more counts support this clone. The CDR3 end is not reached by the read, which stops 3 residues before it; the germline J gene fills it in. V and J are TRBV18 and TRBJ1-6, with TRBD1 as a possible D gene (5 bases). Germline-derived CDR1 and CDR2 are KGHSH and LQKENI. This CDR3 has 16 residues. Trimming pared 5 bases from V and 0 bases from J, leaving 11 bases between. CDR3 bases read: TGTGCCAGCTCAAGGGACTCGAGCTCCTATAATTCACCC. It yields the protein CASSRDSSSYNSP. Given in full, the CDR3 is CASSRDSSSYNSPLHF.

This clone was observed at least ten times. The read halts 3 residues ahead of the CDR3 end, with the missing end drawn from the germline J gene. This chain links TRBV2 with TRBJ1-2, with D unresolved. Germline V gives CDR1 SNHLY, CDR2 FYNNEI. The CDR3 is 13 amino acids. The CDR3 bases that were read are TGTGCCAGCAGTGACCCTTCGCCGGGGGGC. Its translation: CASSDPSPGG. The CDR3 in its entirety is CASSDPSPGGYTF. Looking up the rest from reference TRBV2 and TRBJ1-2 gives the full variable domain: EPEVTQTPSHQVTQMGQEVILRCVPISNHLYFYWYRQILGQKVEFLVSFYNNEISEKSEIFDDQFSVERPDGSNFTLKIRSTKLEDSAMYFCASSDPSPGGYTFGSGTRLTVV.

Many counts were recorded for this clone. The read comes to an end 3 residues before the CDR3 does, leaving the germline J gene to fill in the end. This sequence joins TRBV7-2 and TRBJ2-7, with D unresolved. Looked up from germline, CDR1 is SGHTA and CDR2 is FQGNSA. Trimming cost V 2 bases and J 6 bases, with 17 bases left between them. CDR3 size: 15 residues. CDR3 DNA, as far as it was read: TGTGCCAGCAGCTTAATGGTGGTGTCTACGGGCGAG. Translation gives CASSLMVVSTGE. The full CDR3 is CASSLMVVSTGEQYF.

This clone was counted ten times or more. The read terminates 3 residues before the CDR3 end, so the remaining end is supplied by the germline J gene. The V and J genes are TRBV7-2 and TRBJ1-6, with D perhaps TRBD1 (5 bases). The germline gives CDR1 SGHTA, CDR2 FQGNSA. The V and J ends lost 1 base and 5 bases respectively, with 9 bases between them. This CDR3 comprises 15 residues. The CDR3 DNA, read in part, is TGTGCCAGCAGCTTAGGCAGGGCGGATAATTCACCC. Translation gives CASSLGRADNSP. In full, the CDR3 is CASSLGRADNSPLHF.

This clone was detected a few times. The read ends 3 residues early relative to the CDR3; the germline J gene fills the gap. V is TRBV19 and J is TRBJ1-3, with D unclear. V gave up 0 bases and J gave up 4 bases, with 10 bases separating them. The CDR3 sequence is 15 residues long. The germline CDR1 and CDR2 sequences are LNHDA and SQIVND (reference sequence). CDR3 bases read: TGTGCCAGTAGTATAGATCGCGGTTCGGGAAACACC. Protein product: CASSIDRGSGNT. The full CDR3 sequence reads CASSIDRGSGNTIYF.

This clone appeared many times. The read finishes 3 residues shy of the CDR3 end, and the germline J gene is used to complete it. The chain links TRBV20-1 to TRBJ2-5, with D possibly matching TRBD1 (6 bases). V was clipped by 6 bases and J by 5 bases, with 16 bases between them. This CDR3 is built from 13 residues. Germline CDR1 DFQATT, CDR2 SNEGSKA (reference sequence). This chain's CDR3 is CSASADSFETQYF. CDR3 DNA, as far as it was read: TGCAGTGCCAGTGCGGACAGTTTCGAGACC.

This clone was seen repeatedly, ten times or more. Read sequence stops 3 residues before the CDR3 end, and the germline J gene provides the missing end. This rearrangement joins TRBV20-1 to TRBJ1-2; D possibly corresponds to TRBD1 (5 bases). The V end was cut by 0 bases, the J end by 5 bases, with 19 bases between. The CDR3 totals 16 residues. Germline V gene lookup returns CDR1 DFQATT and CDR2 SNEGSKA (reference sequence). The CDR3 sequence is CSARDRRQGGLYGYTF. The sequenced CDR3 bases are TGCAGTGCTAGAGATCGAAGGCAGGGAGGGCTTTATGGC.

Concerning this clone itself: Coverage ceases 3 residues before the CDR3 finishes, and the germline J gene fills in the end. The chain is built from TRBV7-9 and TRBJ2-2; no definite D call. CDR1 SEHNR and CDR2 FQNEAQ come from the germline V gene (reference sequence). CDR3 length equals 13 residues. CDR3 amino acids: CASSLVSNSPLFF. The DNA read from the CDR3 is TGTGCCAGCAGCCTAGTCTCTAATTCACCG.

This clone was detected many times. The CDR3 end lies 3 residues beyond the end of the read and is filled in from the germline J gene. This chain links TRBV28 with TRBJ2-1, with 9 positions matching TRBD1. V lost 7 bases, J lost 3 bases, and 7 bases stayed unmatched. The CDR3 is made up of 15 amino acids. Germline V gene sequence: CDR1 MDHEN, CDR2 SYDVKM. CDR3: CASTVGDRDYNEQFF. The sequenced CDR3 bases are TGTGCCAGCACCGTAGGGGACAGGGACTACAATGAG.

This clone was recorded at least ten times. The CDR3 end is not reached by the read, which stops 3 residues before it; the germline J gene fills it in. J is TRBJ2-3 and V is TRBV6-1; D is perhaps TRBD1 (6 bases). The CDR3 has 15 residues. Per the germline V gene, CDR1 is MNHNS and CDR2 is SASEGT. Trimming removed 0 bases from V and 8 bases from J, with 15 bases in between. Partial CDR3 DNA: TGTGCCAGCAGTGAAGCGCGAGGACCACAGGGTACG. This codes for CASSEARGPQGT. The entire CDR3 reads CASSEARGPQGTQYF.

Remarks on this clone: The read stops 3 residues short of the end of the CDR3; the missing end is completed from the germline J gene. The genes are TRBV11-3 and TRBJ2-3; a weak D match, TRBD1 (7 bases). V was cut by 6 bases and J by 8 bases, with 15 bases left in between. The CDR3 spans 13 residues. CDR1 is SGHNT and CDR2 is YENEEA in the germline V gene. The CDR3 sequence: CASSLGGGITQYF. The DNA read from the CDR3 is TGTGCCAGCAGTCTAGGGGGCGGGATTACG.

This clone was found many times. The DNA ends 3 residues before the CDR3 does, and the rest of the CDR3 is filled in from the germline J gene. The chain has TRBV6-2 or TRBV6-3 and TRBJ1-1; 10 bases align to TRBD1. The CDR3 has 16 amino acids. From germline, CDR1 is MNHEY and CDR2 SVGEGT. The CDR3 region is CASSSTGGPLRNKAFF. CDR3 bases read: TGTGCCAGCAGTTCGACAGGGGGCCCTCTTCGGAACAAA.

In its sample, this clone was seen many times. The read finishes 3 residues shy of the CDR3 end, and the germline J gene is used to complete it. The V gene is TRBV30, the J gene TRBJ1-4, with TRBD1 matching over 8 bases. The CDR3 loop spans 13 amino acids. Germline-derived CDR1 and CDR2 are GTSNPN and SVGIG (reference sequence). The sequenced CDR3 bases are TGTGCGGGACAGGACGCAACTAATGAAAAA. Translating it yields CAGQDATNEK. The complete CDR3 protein is CAGQDATNEKLFF.

This clone was observed many times. The read comes to an end 3 residues before the CDR3 does, leaving the germline J gene to fill in the end. V gene TRBV28 combines with J gene TRBJ1-4; 8 positions agree with TRBD1. J gave up 7 bases and V 0 bases, and 4 bases lay outside the gene matches. The CDR3 is 15 amino acids. Germline CDR1 MDHEN, CDR2 SYDVKM. CDR3 residues: CASSLWTGVSEKLFF. The part of the CDR3 DNA that was read is TGTGCCAGCAGTTTATGGACAGGGGTTAGTGAAAAA.

At least ten counts were recorded for this clone. The read stops 3 residues short of the end of the CDR3; the missing end is completed from the germline J gene. The chain links TRBV20-1 to TRBJ1-2, with D unresolved. The germline V gene has CDR1 DFQATT and CDR2 SNEGSKA (reference sequence). This CDR3 is built from 12 residues. Deletions cut 2 bases from V and 3 bases from J, with 7 bases between. This CDR3 reads CSARNRDYGYTF. The part of the CDR3 DNA that was read is TGCAGTGCTAGAAATAGGGACTATGGC.

Ten or more counts support this clone. A much larger clone differs by one base, so this may be a read error. The DNA ends 3 residues before the CDR3 does, and the rest of the CDR3 is filled in from the germline J gene. V and J are TRBV7-3 and TRBJ2-2, with D maybe TRBD2 (6 bases). The CDR3 loop spans 17 amino acids. Per germline, CDR1 SGHTA and CDR2 FQGTGA. Incomplete CDR3 DNA: TGTGCCAGCAGCCCGCGGGGAGACCTCTCTGGGGCCAACGTG. Protein sequence: CASSPRGDLSGANV. The CDR3 reads in full as CASSPRGDLSGANVLFF.

This clone showed up many times. CDR3 loop: CASSLGHLSYEQYF. The CDR3 bases that were read are TGTGCCAGCAGCTTGGGGCATCTCTCCTACGAG. The J gene is TRBJ2-7, the V gene TRBV5-4, with no clear D. The CDR3 goes on 3 residues after the read ends, and that part is filled in from the germline J gene. The V gene lost 0 bases and the J gene lost 0 bases, with 7 bases spanning the gap. This CDR3 has 14 residues. Germline V gives CDR1 SGHNT, CDR2 YYREEE (reference sequence).

There are a few counts of this clone. The read finishes 3 residues shy of the CDR3 end, and the germline J gene is used to complete it. The chain employs TRBV2 and TRBJ2-3; the match to TRBD2 covers 8 bases. Germline-derived CDR1 and CDR2 are SNHLY and FYNNEI. The length of the CDR3 is 15 residues. The CDR3 region is CASVKATSAEETQYF. Partial CDR3 DNA: TGTGCCAGCGTTAAAGCGACTAGCGCGGAAGAGACG.

In this sample, this clone turned up many times. The CDR3 extends 3 residues past the end of the read, so its final part is completed from the germline J gene. The V call is TRBV5-1, the J call TRBJ1-2; perhaps TRBD1 as D (5 bases). CDR3 length equals 15 residues. The germline gives CDR1 SGHRS, CDR2 YFSETQ. V lost 5 bases and J 2 bases, leaving 16 bases between the germline ends. CDR3 amino acids: CASRIEWGSNYGYTF. Partial CDR3 DNA: TGCGCCAGCAGGATCGAGTGGGGCAGCAACTATGGC. Drawing the rest from reference TRBV5-1 and TRBJ1-2, the complete variable domain is KAGVTQTPRYLIKTRGQQVTLSCSPISGHRSVSWYQQTPGQGLQFLFEYFSETQRNKGNFPGRFSGRQFSNSRSEMNVSTLELGDSALYLCASRIEWGSNYGYTFGSGTRLTVV.

In this sample, this clone turned up many times. The read comes to an end 3 residues before the CDR3 does, leaving the germline J gene to fill in the end. V usage is TRBV2 and J usage is TRBJ2-5, with a weak D call TRBD2 (5 bases). Germline V CDR1 and CDR2: SNHLY, FYNNEI. The CDR3 is 13 residues long. Between the trimmed V and J ends, which lost 2 bases and 4 bases, there was a span of 8 bases. This CDR3 reads CASSETGRETQYF. Incomplete CDR3 DNA: TGTGCCAGCAGTGAAACGGGGAGAGAGACC.

This clone occurred many times. The DNA ends 3 residues before the CDR3 does, and the rest of the CDR3 is filled in from the germline J gene. The chain joins TRBV19 to TRBJ2-5; 7 bases match TRBD2. J was trimmed by 5 bases and V by 8 bases; bases with no gene match: 20. Germline CDR1 is LNHDA and CDR2 is SQIVND (reference sequence). The CDR3 is 17 amino acids. The CDR3 DNA, read in part, is TGTGCCAGTCGCCCCAGGGCTAGCGGTGTAACGGGGGAGACC. As protein: CASRPRASGVTGET. The whole CDR3 sequence is CASRPRASGVTGETQYF.

As for this clone: Sequencing ends 3 residues short of the CDR3 end; the germline J gene provides the rest. This chain uses TRBV7-9 with TRBJ2-3, with a tentative D call TRBD2 (6 bases). The CDR3 is made up of 14 amino acids. Germline values: CDR1 SEHNR, CDR2 FQNEAQ (reference sequence). The DNA read from the CDR3 is TGTGCCAGCAGCTCGGGACTCCTCCAAGAGACG. It specifies CASSSGLLQET. Given in full, the CDR3 is CASSSGLLQETQYF.

This clone was counted ten times or more. Read data end 3 residues before the CDR3 end; the end is taken from the germline J gene. V is TRBV30 and J is TRBJ1-5; D uncertain. Germline V gene data show CDR1 as GTSNPN and CDR2 as SVGIG (reference sequence). This CDR3 comprises 14 residues. The germline V and J ends were trimmed by 0 bases and 0 bases, with 6 bases remaining between them. CDR3 loop: CAWSVGYSNQPQHF. CDR3 DNA, as far as it was read: TGTGCCTGGAGTGTAGGTTATAGCAATCAGCCC.